The 27 T cell receptor beta chains listed next were all sequenced from one sample in a study of cytomegalovirus exposure and HLA in healthy donors. Produced via immunoSEQ multiplex PCR; TCRdb's table is partial and in-frame only. Altogether some 240,000 clones are present, around 85% being singletons, with the ten largest covering around 1.2%. The specimen sequenced was PBMCs. These receptors came from a woman aged 25 to 45 in good health and CMV-seropositive.

V usage is TRBV2 and J usage is TRBJ2-4, with 9 nucleotides matching TRBD2. The CDR3 is 17 residues long. Germline V gene data show CDR1 as SNHLY and CDR2 as FYNNEI. After removal of 1 base from V and 2 bases from J, the junction contained 6 bases not matched to a gene. The CDR3 DNA is TGTGCCAGCAGTGAAGAGGTAGCGGGAGTAACCAAAAACATTCAGTACTTC. Residues: CASSEEVAGVTKNIQYF.

The J gene is TRBJ1-2, the V gene TRBV5-8, with TRBD1 matching over 7 bases. Germline V gene data show CDR1 as SGHTS and CDR2 as YDEGEE. Unmatched junction bases numbered 4, after V lost 1 base and J lost 4 bases. This CDR3 has 14 residues. This CDR3 reads CASSLNQGGYGYTF. CDR3 nucleotides: TGTGCCAGCAGCTTGAACCAGGGGGGCTATGGCTACACCTTC. The full variable domain, its missing parts supplied by reference TRBV5-8 and TRBJ1-2, is EAGVTQSPTHLIKTRGQQATLRCSPISGHTSVYWYQQALGLGLQFLLWYDEGEERNRGNFPPRFSGRQFPNYSSELNVNALELEDSALYLCASSLNQGGYGYTFGSGTRLTVV.

The CDR3 is CASSPTLSGAGYGYTF. As DNA, the CDR3 is TGTGCCAGCAGCCCGACTCTTAGTGGGGCAGGCTATGGCTACACCTTC. The chain links TRBV27 to TRBJ1-2; D is perhaps TRBD1 (5 bases). The V gene lost 6 bases and the J gene lost 4 bases, with 21 bases spanning the gap. The germline gives CDR1 MNHEY, CDR2 SMNVEV (reference sequence). The CDR3 runs 16 residues.

This chain joins TRBV18 and TRBJ2-7, with D maybe TRBD1 (6 bases). The CDR3 sequence is 14 residues long. Germline values: CDR1 KGHSH, CDR2 LQKENI. Trimming left V 0 bases short and J 6 bases short, with 12 bases between. The CDR3 region has the DNA TGTGCCAGCTCACCACCGACAGGATTTGGCGAGCAGTACTTC. This gives the protein CASSPPTGFGEQYF.

The gene calls are TRBV7-9 and TRBJ2-7, with 7 bases that match TRBD1. Germline V gene data show CDR1 as SEHNR and CDR2 as FQNEAQ (reference sequence). CDR3 length equals 14 residues. Trimming removed 4 bases from V and 0 bases from J; junction bases left unmatched: 3. This CDR3 reads CASSSGTDSYEQYF. The CDR3 coding sequence is TGTGCCAGCAGCTCCGGGACAGACTCCTACGAGCAGTACTTC.

The chain combines TRBV18 with TRBJ1-2; TRBD1 might be the D (5 bases). The V gene's germline CDR1 is KGHSH and CDR2 LQKENI. V was clipped by 0 bases and J by 4 bases, with 24 bases between them. CDR3 length equals 19 residues. The CDR3 loop is CASSPPVSGGAGVSYGYTF. CDR3 sequence (DNA): TGTGCCAGCTCACCACCGGTCTCGGGCGGGGCCGGGGTTTCCTATGGCTACACCTTC.

The J gene is TRBJ1-3, the V gene TRBV2; D might be TRBD1 (6 bases). There are 16 residues in the CDR3. Germline-derived CDR1 and CDR2 are SNHLY and FYNNEI. The V and J ends lost 8 bases and 2 bases respectively, with 19 bases between them. The CDR3 DNA reads TGTGCCAGCTTTCGGAAAGGGGGGGGAACTGGAAACACCATATATTTT. This gives the protein CASFRKGGGTGNTIYF.

This rearrangement joins TRBV28 to TRBJ2-7; D is possibly TRBD2 (7 bases). V lost 7 bases, J lost 8 bases, and 24 bases lay in between. The CDR3 length is 15 residues. CDR1 and CDR2 from the germline V gene are MDHEN and SYDVKM. DNA for the CDR3: TGTGCCAGCACACGGGGGGCAGGGGACCTACCTCAGCAGTACTTC. Amino acid sequence: CASTRGAGDLPQQYF. The full variable domain, in which reference TRBV28 and TRBJ2-7 provide the parts outside the CDR3, is DVKVTQSSRYLVKRTGEKVFLECVQDMDHENMFWYRQDPGLGLRLIYFSYDVKMKEKGDIPEGYSVSREKKERFSLILESASTNQTSMYLCASTRGAGDLPQQYFGPGTRLTVT.

J is TRBJ2-3 and V is TRBV5-6; the match to TRBD1 covers 8 bases. V dropped 2 bases and J dropped 1; count of bases not matched to a gene: 6. The CDR3 length is 16 residues. The germline V gene encodes CDR1 SGHDT and CDR2 YYEEEE. This CDR3 reads CASSFMDRDRTDTQYF. CDR3 DNA: TGTGCCAGCAGCTTCATGGACAGGGATCGCACAGATACGCAGTATTTT.

The gene calls are TRBV27 and TRBJ2-7; weak D call: TRBD1 (7 bases). The CDR3 is made up of 13 amino acids. Trimming cost V 6 bases and J 6 bases, with 15 bases left between them. Germline CDR1 reads MNHEY; CDR2 reads SMNVEV (reference sequence). CDR3: CASRRAGGSEQYF. The CDR3 bases are TGTGCCAGCAGAAGGGCAGGGGGGAGCGAGCAGTACTTC.

This clone was recorded a few times. The genes are TRBV6-5 and TRBJ2-5, with 7 positions matching TRBD2. Trimming cost V 6 bases and J 1 base; bases outside gene matches: 5. The germline gives CDR1 MNHEY, CDR2 SVGAGI. The CDR3 length is 14 residues. Here the CDR3 reads CASSRDYRQETQYF. DNA of the CDR3: TGTGCCAGCAGCCGGGACTACCGCCAAGAGACCCAGTACTTC.

This chain joins TRBV2 and TRBJ1-2; unclear D gene. This CDR3 is built from 13 residues. Trimming removed 2 bases from V and 7 bases from J, with 11 bases in between. The V gene's germline CDR1 is SNHLY and CDR2 FYNNEI. Here the CDR3 reads CASSEFDTLGYTF. As DNA, the CDR3 is TGTGCCAGCAGTGAATTCGACACTCTTGGCTACACCTTC.

The chain links TRBV29-1 to TRBJ2-1; 11 bases are a match to TRBD2. The CDR3 extends over 16 amino acids. The germline CDR1 and CDR2 sequences are SQVTM and ANQGSEA. Unmatched junction bases numbered 15, after V lost 6 bases and J lost 8 bases. The CDR3 region is CSVAAVAGGPVDEQFF. CDR3 bases: TGCAGCGTCGCGGCGGTAGCGGGAGGGCCAGTCGATGAGCAGTTCTTC.

The chain is built from TRBV21-1 and TRBJ2-3; the table's D call, TRBD1, was not checked against the DNA. TRBV21-1 is a recognized pseudogene. The CDR3 has 20 amino acids. CDR3: CASRPPRPNRDSNSTDTQYF. The CDR3 region has the DNA TGTGCCAGCAGACCCCCCCGACCTAACCGGGACAGCAATAGCACAGATACGCAGTATTTT.

This rearrangement joins TRBV20-1 to TRBJ1-1; D ambiguous. Trimming cost V 6 bases and J 6 bases, with 11 bases left between them. Germline assignment: CDR1 DFQATT and CDR2 SNEGSKA (reference sequence). This CDR3 has 11 residues. The DNA for the CDR3 is TGCAGTGCCTCCCCTTTCCCTGAAGCTTTCTTT. Amino acids: CSASPFPEAFF.

This chain connects TRBV6-1 to TRBJ2-3; 7 bases are shared with TRBD1. This CDR3 spans 15 amino acids. Germline V gene lookup returns CDR1 MNHNS and CDR2 SASEGT. J gave up 2 bases and V 4 bases, and 6 bases lay outside the gene matches. The CDR3 DNA reads as TGTGCCAGCAGTGCCTCGGGACAGTTCACAGATACGCAGTATTTT. It codes for CASSASGQFTDTQYF.

This chain links TRBV7-2 with TRBJ2-5; unclear D gene. Germline V gene data show CDR1 as SGHTA and CDR2 as FQGNSA. V lost 5 bases and J 5 bases, leaving 9 bases between the germline ends. This CDR3 has 12 amino acids. CDR3 loop: CASSLVVETQYF. The CDR3 DNA reads TGTGCCAGCAGCCTAGTAGTGGAGACCCAGTACTTC.

A single count supports this clone. The rearrangement links TRBV5-6 to TRBJ1-1; TRBD1 matches 7 bases. The CDR3 runs 14 residues. V shed 4 bases and J 4 bases; nucleotides not matched to a gene: 7. Germline assignment: CDR1 SGHDT and CDR2 YYEEEE. The CDR3 coding sequence is TGTGCCAGCAGCCTAGGGACAGCGGGCACTGAAGCTTTCTTT. It translates to CASSLGTAGTEAFF.

This chain connects TRBV11-3 to TRBJ2-2; TRBD2 is a possible D gene (6 bases). The CDR3 runs 15 residues. V was shortened by 6 bases and J by 4 bases, with 15 bases between the two germline ends. In germline, CDR1 is SGHNT, CDR2 YENEEA. CDR3 region: CASSPERASTGELFF. As DNA, the CDR3 is TGTGCCAGCAGTCCCGAGCGGGCCTCCACCGGGGAGCTGTTTTTT.

The chain has TRBV11-2 and TRBJ2-7, with 12 bases identical to TRBD2. V was clipped by 1 base and J by 7 bases; unmatched bases: 8. This CDR3 is 16 amino acids long. CDR1 is SGHAT, CDR2 FQNNGV, per germline. The CDR3 DNA is TGTGCCAGCAGCTTAGCGCTAGCGGGAGGGCCGGGGGAGCAGTACTTC. It codes for CASSLALAGGPGEQYF.

As concerns this clone: The junction shows a germline mismatch at one end, possibly a read error. The rearrangement joins TRBV15 to TRBJ1-1, with TRBD1 identical over 7 bases. The CDR3 contains 13 residues. Germline V lookup: CDR1 LNHNV, CDR2 YYDKDF (reference sequence). This CDR3 reads CATSSQDTPGTDF. CDR3 DNA: TGTGCCACCAGCAGCCAAGACACCCCCGGGACAGACTTT. The variable domain in full, completed from reference TRBV15 and TRBJ1-1, reads DAMVIQNPRYQVTQFGKPVTLSCSQTLNHNVMYWYQQKSSQAPKLLFHYYDKDFNNEADTPDNFQSRRPNTSFCFLDIRSPGLGDTAMYLCATSSQDTPGTDFGQGTRLTVV.

The chain carries TRBV6-5 and TRBJ1-2, with D tentatively TRBD1 (5 bases). V lost 5 bases and J lost 0, with 10 bases in between. CDR3 length: 14 amino acids. Looked up from germline, CDR1 is MNHEY and CDR2 is SVGAGI. In nucleotides, the CDR3 is TGTGCCAGCAGTCCCGACAGACCTAACTATGGCTACACCTTC. It translates to CASSPDRPNYGYTF.

V usage is TRBV5-1 and J usage is TRBJ2-7; 8 nucleotides match TRBD2. Germline CDR1 reads SGHRS; CDR2 reads YFSETQ. After removal of 0 bases from V and 3 bases from J, the junction contained 11 bases not matched to a gene. The CDR3 runs to 17 residues. CDR3 loop: CASSLGLFAGGYYEQYF. The CDR3 bases are TGCGCCAGCAGCTTGGGTCTATTTGCGGGAGGTTACTACGAGCAGTACTTC.

The chain joins TRBV4-1 to TRBJ2-2; 9 bases match TRBD2. Germline values: CDR1 MGHRA, CDR2 YSYEKL. The length of the CDR3 is 17 residues. V lost 3 bases and J lost 1; bases outside the gene matches: 6. CDR3 residues: CASSHSLTSGNTGELFF. The CDR3 region has the DNA TGCGCCAGCAGCCATAGCTTGACTAGCGGGAACACCGGGGAGCTGTTTTTT.

V gene TRBV27 combines with J gene TRBJ2-2; D is unclear. This CDR3 has 16 amino acids. The germline gives CDR1 MNHEY, CDR2 SMNVEV (reference sequence). V was shortened by 3 bases and J by 8 bases, with 19 bases between the two germline ends. The CDR3 here is CASSFWQVVSRGELFF. DNA for the CDR3: TGTGCCAGCAGTTTTTGGCAGGTCGTCTCCAGGGGGGAGCTGTTTTTT.

The gene calls are TRBV27 and TRBJ2-7; D is unclear. V shed 3 bases and J shed 6 bases, with 12 bases lying between them. Germline V gene data show CDR1 as MNHEY and CDR2 as SMNVEV (reference sequence). The CDR3 totals 13 residues. The CDR3 nucleotides read TGTGCCAGCAGTTTTTTTCCTCTCGGCGAGCAGTACTTC. Translation gives CASSFFPLGEQYF.

The chain combines TRBV4-1 with TRBJ1-2, with a tentative D call TRBD1 (6 bases). The CDR3 is made up of 14 amino acids. Per the germline V gene, CDR1 is MGHRA and CDR2 is YSYEKL. V was trimmed by 3 bases and J by 3 bases, leaving 11 bases between them. CDR3 sequence reads: CASSQVSGDYGYTF. For the CDR3, the DNA is TGCGCCAGCAGCCAGGTTTCAGGGGACTATGGCTACACCTTC.